The T cell receptor (beta chain) described here comes from a study of blood T cell repertoires in COVID-19. For the study at large: Italy, Spain and the United States were the sources of the convalescent and acute COVID-19 samples. PBMCs, B-cell-depleted T cells, or T cells were the source of the cDNA or gDNA that made up the material.

Original data processing: How many nucleated cells were present was estimated from reference gene primer amplification. TCRdb's table, derived via immunoSEQ multiplex PCR, lists solely in-frame clones and lacks some. V and J calls and clone size are as listed in that table; D and trimming were resolved from the DNA. This sample has around 220,000 clones, with approximately 80% found just once. Germline CDR1 MDHEN, CDR2 SYDVKM. The CDR3 runs to 12 residues. V lost 3 bases to trimming and J lost 6 bases, with 8 bases between them. Sequencing used peripheral blood. The TCR comes from a man younger than 45 with active or convalescent COVID-19. The rearrangement uses TRBV28 and TRBJ1-1; no firm D call. CDR3 sequence (DNA): TGTGCCAGCAGTTTCGGGTGGTCTGAAGCTTTCTTT. The encoded protein is CASSFGWSEAFF.